This T cell receptor beta chain was captured in a study of blood T cell repertoires in COVID-19. Study information: COVID-19 samples collected from the United States, Italy and Spain covered acute and convalescent phases. The cDNA or gDNA used as material had been derived from T cells, B-cell-depleted T cells, or PBMCs.

The CDR3 runs 16 residues. CDR1 KGHDR and CDR2 SFDVKD come from the germline V gene. The ends were cut back, 4 bases at V and 4 bases at J, with 15 bases in the middle. Authors' data handling: Amplification with reference gene primers provided the estimates of nucleated cell counts. The assay was immunoSEQ multiplex PCR, and TCRdb's table has in-frame clones only and misses some. V and J calls and clone size are those listed in that table; D and trimming were worked out from the DNA. The sample has 89,000 or so clones, about 85% seen once. Material for sequencing was peripheral blood. The source of this sequence is a man older than 75 with acute or convalescent COVID-19. The chain joins TRBV24-1 to TRBJ2-2, with a possible D match to TRBD1 (5 bases). CDR3 amino acids: CATSEPKDSFTGELFF. The CDR3, as DNA: TGTGCCACCAGTGAGCCCAAAGACAGTTTCACCGGGGAGCTGTTTTTT.